What follows describes a single T cell receptor beta chain. The study drew all its donors from Caucasian adults living in Nashville, Tennessee. Naive CD45RA+ and memory CD45RA-negative subsets were split from CD4+ cells. This sample is part of a study of shared clonotypes between healthy human individuals. Study-level information: Researchers assigned three CD4 naive, three CD4 memory, two CD8 naive and one CD8 memory plate to each donor.

TCRdb keeps only in-frame clones here, not all; method: immunoSEQ multiplex PCR. This table holds fewer than 1.4 million clones, approximately 78% found once. J gave up 4 bases and V 5 bases, and 17 bases lay outside the gene matches. CDR3 size: 18 residues. CDR1 and CDR2 from the germline V gene are MDHEN and SYDVKM. The sequencing sample was made of memory CD4+ T cells from PBMCs. Indicated subset: CD45RA-negative fraction. This chain links TRBV28 with TRBJ2-7; 10 bases line up with TRBD1. The TCR comes from a man between 18 and 29 years old in good health. Some clones in this sample may be carry-over from other donors' samples. The CDR3, as DNA: TGTGCCAGCAGTCCCGGACAGGGGGGCCAAGGGGGAATTTACGAGCAGTACTTC. It yields the protein CASSPGQGGQGGIYEQYF. Filled out from reference TRBV28 and TRBJ2-7, the complete variable domain reads DVKVTQSSRYLVKRTGEKVFLECVQDMDHENMFWYRQDPGLGLRLIYFSYDVKMKEKGDIPEGYSVSREKKERFSLILESASTNQTSMYLCASSPGQGGQGGIYEQYFGPGTRLTVT.